What follows is one TCR beta chain and its context. Its antigen remains unidentified. The data stem from a study of shared clonotypes between healthy human individuals. Study details: The study drew on a couple of women and a few men aged 18 to 49 as donors.

With 0 bases clipped from V and 4 bases from J, the junction kept 9 bases outside the gene matches. The germline V gene encodes CDR1 SGDLS and CDR2 YYNGEE. The CDR3 spans 17 residues. General study points: Sharing across four donors was highest in naive CD4 (approximately 5%) and lowest in memory CD8 (approximately 0.4%).

Original analysis: As immunoSEQ supplied junction-only sequences (without quality scores), filtering differed. Sequencing used immunoSEQ multiplex PCR; TCRdb keeps in-frame clones, though not all of them. V and J calls and clone size are given by that table; D and trimming were obtained from the DNA. The table lists around 2.3 million clones, under 97% of them singletons, with around 0.13% in the top ten. Sequenced sample: naive CD4+ T cells sorted from blood. Subset reported: CD45RA+ positively selected. The rearrangement links TRBV9 to TRBJ2-3, with 9 positions matching TRBD2. The source of this sequence is a man between 18 and 35 years old in good health. The CDR3 spells CASSVGQGGRAADTQYF. CDR3 nucleotide sequence: TGTGCCAGCAGCGTAGGTCAGGGCGGGAGGGCCGCAGATACGCAGTATTTT.